Listed below are T cell receptor beta chains from one sample, sequenced in a study of cytomegalovirus exposure and HLA in healthy donors. TCRdb keeps only in-frame clones here, not all; method: immunoSEQ multiplex PCR. This sample carries more than 55,000 clones, with 4% to 5.5% going to the ten biggest clones. Specimen: PBMCs. These receptor sequences come from a woman in her 40s in good health and CMV-seropositive. The CDR3 runs from the conserved cysteine through the conserved F or W. A D gene is named only where the DNA matches it firmly.

d_gene: -
v_gene: TRBV7-6
j_gene: TRBJ2-5
CDR3nt: TGTGCCAGCAGCTTAGCGCCCCAGGAGGGAGAGACCCAGTACTTC
CDR3aa: CASSLAPQEGETQYF

d_gene: TRBD1
v_gene: TRBV19
j_gene: TRBJ2-7
CDR3nt: TGTGCCAGTAGCCAAACAGGGGTGACCGAGCAGTACTTC
CDR3aa: CASSQTGVTEQYF

d_gene: TRBD1
v_gene: TRBV28
j_gene: TRBJ2-2
CDR3nt: TGTGCCAGCAGTTTGGACAGGGGGTCCGGGGAGCTGTTTTTT
CDR3aa: CASSLDRGSGELFF

d_gene: -
v_gene: TRBV9
j_gene: TRBJ2-7
CDR3nt: TGTGCCAGCAGCGTAGAGGCTAGGGGGTACGAGCAGTACTTC
CDR3aa: CASSVEARGYEQYF

d_gene: -
v_gene: TRBV7-9
j_gene: TRBJ1-2
CDR3nt: TGTGCCAGCAGCTTAATGGGGGGGCGCGATGGCTACACCTTC
CDR3aa: CASSLMGGRDGYTF

d_gene: TRBD2
v_gene: TRBV6-5
j_gene: TRBJ2-1
CDR3nt: TGTGCCAGCATATTGGGGGGGGTTTGCAATGAGCAGTTCTTC
CDR3aa: CASILGGVCNEQFF

d_gene: -
v_gene: TRBV7-9
j_gene: TRBJ1-1
CDR3nt: TGTGCCAGCAGCTTCCTATCTGCGGACACTGAAGCTTTCTTT
CDR3aa: CASSFLSADTEAFF

d_gene: TRBD1
v_gene: TRBV18
j_gene: TRBJ1-5
CDR3nt: TGTGCCAGCTCACCGGCTGGGACAGTTGATCAGCCCCAGCATTTT
CDR3aa: CASSPAGTVDQPQHF

d_gene: -
v_gene: TRBV6-1
j_gene: TRBJ2-7
CDR3nt: TGTGCCAGCAGTGATGTAGGGGGGGGGTCCCTCTACGAGCAGTACTTC
CDR3aa: CASSDVGGGSLYEQYF

d_gene: TRBD1
v_gene: TRBV6-1
j_gene: TRBJ2-7
CDR3nt: TGTGCCAGCAGTGCGGACAGGGGGTTCTACGAGCAGTACTTC
CDR3aa: CASSADRGFYEQYF

d_gene: TRBD2
v_gene: TRBV5-1
j_gene: TRBJ2-3
CDR3nt: TGCGCCAGCAGCTTCACGGGAGGGATCACAGATACGCAGTATTTT
CDR3aa: CASSFTGGITDTQYF

d_gene: -
v_gene: TRBV6-1
j_gene: TRBJ2-1
CDR3nt: TGTGCCAGCAGTGAAGGGGTACAGGTCACCCTAGGGAATGAGCAGTTCTTC
CDR3aa: CASSEGVQVTLGNEQFF

d_gene: -
v_gene: TRBV19
j_gene: TRBJ2-3
CDR3nt: TGTGCCAGTAGTATTAGGTATAGCGCTCTGACAGATACGCAGTATTTT
CDR3aa: CASSIRYSALTDTQYF

d_gene: -
v_gene: TRBV6-6
j_gene: TRBJ2-7
CDR3nt: TGTGCCAGCAGGCCACAGAGCTCCTACGAGCAGTACTTC
CDR3aa: CASRPQSSYEQYF

d_gene: TRBD1
v_gene: TRBV5-8
j_gene: TRBJ2-7
CDR3nt: TGTGCCAGCAGCTATGCCCCGGGACAGTACCTTTACGAGCAGTACTTC
CDR3aa: CASSYAPGQYLYEQYF

d_gene: TRBD2
v_gene: TRBV7-3
j_gene: TRBJ2-1
CDR3nt: TGTGCCAGCAGCTTAGCCCTAGCGGGCCGAAGGAATGAGCAGTTCTTC
CDR3aa: CASSLALAGRRNEQFF

d_gene: -
v_gene: TRBV6-5
j_gene: TRBJ1-4
CDR3nt: TGTGCCAGCAGTTCTGGGGGCTCAACTAATGAAAAACTGTTTTTT
CDR3aa: CASSSGGSTNEKLFF

d_gene: TRBD2
v_gene: TRBV6-6
j_gene: TRBJ2-1
CDR3nt: TGTGCCAGCAGCTTGCTAGCGGGAGGCAACAATGAGCAGTTCTTC
CDR3aa: CASSLLAGGNNEQFF

d_gene: TRBD1
v_gene: TRBV5-4
j_gene: TRBJ2-7
CDR3nt: TGTGCCAGCAGCTCCCGGGGGACAGGCGGCGAGCAGTACTTC
CDR3aa: CASSSRGTGGEQYF

d_gene: TRBD1
v_gene: TRBV9
j_gene: TRBJ2-1
CDR3nt: TGTGCCAGCAGCGTGGTAGGGACAGGGAGTTATGACAATGAGCAGTTCTTC
CDR3aa: CASSVVGTGSYDNEQFF

d_gene: -
v_gene: TRBV4-3
j_gene: TRBJ2-5
CDR3nt: TGCGCCAGCAGCCAAGAAAGGGGGGGCCAAGAGACCCAGTACTTC
CDR3aa: CASSQERGGQETQYF

d_gene: TRBD1
v_gene: TRBV28
j_gene: TRBJ1-3
CDR3nt: TGTGCCAGCAGCTATATTCCGGGACAGAACTTTGGAAACACCATATATTTT
CDR3aa: CASSYIPGQNFGNTIYF

d_gene: TRBD2
v_gene: TRBV19
j_gene: TRBJ2-2
CDR3nt: TGTGCCAGTAGTATCCCCCGCGGCGGGAGAACCGGGGAGCTGTTTTTT
CDR3aa: CASSIPRGGRTGELFF

d_gene: TRBD2
v_gene: TRBV2
j_gene: TRBJ2-7
CDR3nt: TGTGCCAGGACCAGCGGGAGTAACATCTACGAGCAGTACTTC
CDR3aa: CARTSGSNIYEQYF

d_gene: -
v_gene: TRBV11-2
j_gene: TRBJ1-1
CDR3nt: TGTGCCAGCAGCTTAGATTTTGAGGGAGAAGCTTTCTTT
CDR3aa: CASSLDFEGEAFF

d_gene: -
v_gene: TRBV15
j_gene: TRBJ1-2
CDR3nt: TGTGCCACCAGCGAGGGACATTTCTATGGCTACACCTTC
CDR3aa: CATSEGHFYGYTF

d_gene: TRBD1
v_gene: TRBV29-1
j_gene: TRBJ1-2
CDR3nt: TGCAGCGCCACGCCGACAGGGAACTATGGCTACACCTTC
CDR3aa: CSATPTGNYGYTF

d_gene: TRBD1
v_gene: TRBV5-8
j_gene: TRBJ2-5
CDR3nt: TGTGCCAGCAGCTTGCGGGGACAGAGACAAGAGACCCAGTACTTC
CDR3aa: CASSLRGQRQETQYF

d_gene: -
v_gene: TRBV4-1
j_gene: TRBJ2-2
CDR3nt: TGCGCCAGCAGCCAAGATACCTGGGCAGCTGATAACACCGGGGAGCTGTTTTTT
CDR3aa: CASSQDTWAADNTGELFF

d_gene: TRBD2
v_gene: TRBV9
j_gene: TRBJ2-7
CDR3nt: TGTGCCAGCAGCGCCTACCCCCAGCTGACTAGCGGGGGCCTCGAGCAGTACTTC
CDR3aa: CASSAYPQLTSGGLEQYF

d_gene: TRBD2
v_gene: TRBV6-6
j_gene: TRBJ2-3
CDR3nt: TGTGCCAGCAACGGGGGGGGCACAGATACGCAGTATTTT
CDR3aa: CASNGGGTDTQYF

d_gene: TRBD2
v_gene: TRBV9
j_gene: TRBJ2-7
CDR3nt: TGTGCCAGCAGCGTAGCTACCGGGGGGAGCGAGCAGTACTTC
CDR3aa: CASSVATGGSEQYF

d_gene: TRBD2
v_gene: TRBV27
j_gene: TRBJ2-5
CDR3nt: TGTGCCAGCAGTTTTCGAGCGGGAGGGCGCGAGACCCAGTACTTC
CDR3aa: CASSFRAGGRETQYF

d_gene: TRBD1
v_gene: TRBV7-9
j_gene: TRBJ1-2
CDR3nt: TGTGCCAGCAGCTCTCCGGGACAGGTGCGAGGCTATGGCTACACCTTC
CDR3aa: CASSSPGQVRGYGYTF

d_gene: -
v_gene: TRBV5-1
j_gene: TRBJ1-4
CDR3nt: TGCGCCAGCAGCTTGGACCCCGGGACAACTAATGAAAAACTGTTTTTT
CDR3aa: CASSLDPGTTNEKLFF

d_gene: TRBD1
v_gene: TRBV27
j_gene: TRBJ2-7
CDR3nt: TGTGCCAGCAGTTCACCCGGCCGGGACAGGGACTACGAGCAGTACTTC
CDR3aa: CASSSPGRDRDYEQYF

d_gene: -
v_gene: TRBV10-2
j_gene: TRBJ2-1
CDR3nt: TGCGCCAGCAGCGAACAGGGTTCTTACAATGAGCAGTTCTTC
CDR3aa: CASSEQGSYNEQFF

d_gene: TRBD1
v_gene: TRBV6-5
j_gene: TRBJ2-7
CDR3nt: TGTGCCAGCAGCCCCCGGGACAGGGGGCACGAGCAGTACTTC
CDR3aa: CASSPRDRGHEQYF

d_gene: TRBD1
v_gene: TRBV28
j_gene: TRBJ1-2
CDR3nt: TGTGCCAGCAGTCCCATTCAAACAGGGGATGGGCGCTATGGCTACACCTTC
CDR3aa: CASSPIQTGDGRYGYTF

d_gene: TRBD2
v_gene: TRBV5-1
j_gene: TRBJ2-1
CDR3nt: TGCGCCAGCAGCTTGGGTGGACTAGCCTACAATGAGCAGTTCTTC
CDR3aa: CASSLGGLAYNEQFF

d_gene: TRBD1
v_gene: TRBV27
j_gene: TRBJ2-7
CDR3nt: TGTGCCAGCAGTTTTACAGGGACAGTTTACCACGAGCAGTACTTC
CDR3aa: CASSFTGTVYHEQYF

d_gene: TRBD1
v_gene: TRBV15
j_gene: TRBJ1-1
CDR3nt: TGTGCCACCAGCAGTTTCACAGGGGGGACTGAAGCTTTCTTT
CDR3aa: CATSSFTGGTEAFF

d_gene: -
v_gene: TRBV9
j_gene: TRBJ2-1
CDR3nt: TGTGCCAGCAGCGTAGATCTGTTTAATGAGCAGTTCTTC
CDR3aa: CASSVDLFNEQFF

d_gene: -
v_gene: TRBV14
j_gene: TRBJ2-7
CDR3nt: TGTGCCAGCAGCCGAGGGTCCTCCGAGCAGTACTTC
CDR3aa: CASSRGSSEQYF

d_gene: TRBD2
v_gene: TRBV18
j_gene: TRBJ2-7
CDR3nt: TGTGCCAGCTCACCAGGACTCTTTGGCGGGAGGTTTGGTAGCGAGCAGTACTTC
CDR3aa: CASSPGLFGGRFGSEQYF

d_gene: -
v_gene: TRBV21-1
j_gene: TRBJ1-5
CDR3nt: TGTGCCAGCAGCAAAGGGGGCAGGCCGACCAATCAGCCCCAGCATTTT
CDR3aa: CASSKGGRPTNQPQHF

d_gene: TRBD1
v_gene: TRBV7-6
j_gene: TRBJ2-6
CDR3nt: TGTGCCAGCAGCACCCCTTTAGGGACAGGGAGGACTGGGGCCAACGTCCTGACTTTC
CDR3aa: CASSTPLGTGRTGANVLTF